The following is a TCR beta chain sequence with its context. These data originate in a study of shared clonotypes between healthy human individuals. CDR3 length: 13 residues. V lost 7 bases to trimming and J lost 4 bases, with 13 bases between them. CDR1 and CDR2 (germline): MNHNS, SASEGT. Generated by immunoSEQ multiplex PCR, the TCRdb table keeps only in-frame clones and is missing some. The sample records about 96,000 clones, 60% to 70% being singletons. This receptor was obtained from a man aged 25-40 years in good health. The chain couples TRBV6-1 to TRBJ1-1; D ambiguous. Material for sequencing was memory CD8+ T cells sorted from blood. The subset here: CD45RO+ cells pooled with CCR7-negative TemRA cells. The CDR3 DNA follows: TGTGCCAGCACCCACACCTACATCACTGAAGCTTTCTTT. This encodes CASTHTYITEAFF.